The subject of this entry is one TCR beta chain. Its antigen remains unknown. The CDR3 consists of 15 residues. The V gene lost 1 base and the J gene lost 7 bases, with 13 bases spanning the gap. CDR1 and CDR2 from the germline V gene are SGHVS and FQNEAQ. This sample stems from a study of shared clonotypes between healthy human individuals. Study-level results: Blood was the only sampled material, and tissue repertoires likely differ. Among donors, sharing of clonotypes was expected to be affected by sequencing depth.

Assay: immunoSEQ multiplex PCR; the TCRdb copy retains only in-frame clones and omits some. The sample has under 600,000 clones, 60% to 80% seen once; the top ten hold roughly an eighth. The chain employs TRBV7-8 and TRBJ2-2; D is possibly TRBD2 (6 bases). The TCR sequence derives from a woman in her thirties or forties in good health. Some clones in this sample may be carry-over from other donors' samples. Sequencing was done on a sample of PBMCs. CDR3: CASSLGGVPSGELFF. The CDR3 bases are TGTGCCAGCAGCTTAGGCGGGGTCCCAAGCGGGGAGCTGTTTTTT.